This T cell receptor (beta chain) appears in the sequencing data of a study of control samples from healthy donors and cancer patients. Germline V CDR1 and CDR2: SGHNT, YENEEA. V shed 3 bases and J 5 bases; nucleotides not matched to a gene: 6. This CDR3 region has 15 residues. Libraries were prepared by immunoSEQ multiplex PCR; TCRdb keeps only in-frame clonotypes and omits some of them. Altogether about 18,000 clones are present, around 84% being singletons, with the ten largest covering under 30%. This chain links TRBV11-3 with TRBJ2-1; 8 bases fit TRBD1. This receptor was obtained from a man at least 80 years old with head and neck cancer. Sequencing used PBMCs. The CDR3 DNA follows: TGTGCCAGCAGCTTCGGCAGGGGGCATGACAATGAGCAGTTCTTC. Protein product: CASSFGRGHDNEQFF.